The 9 T cell receptor beta chains in this list originate from one sample, sequenced in a study of CD8+CD57+ T cells in acquired aplastic anemia. Using genomic DNA as the template, TCR beta VDJ and CDR3 profiling was carried out. Each CDR3 protein is one row after TCRdb ran MiXCR on the reads. The table includes hundreds of thousands of distinct CDR3 sequences, roughly 34% detected once. Those patients picked for sequencing had displayed CD8+CD57+ cell expansion on flow cytometry. Specimen: sorted CD4+, CD8+, or CD8+CD57+ T cells (not recorded which) from PBMCs. The source of these receptors is a human donor with aplastic anemia.

The gene calls are TRBV29-1 and TRBJ2-5, with 7 positions matching TRBD2. This CDR3 region has 12 residues. V trimming: 5 bases; J trimming: 5 bases; junction bases outside the gene matches: 5. CDR1 SQVTM and CDR2 ANQGSEA come from the germline V gene. CDR3 bases: TGCAGCGTTCCCTTGGGAGGGGAGACCCAGTACTTC. Amino acids: CSVPLGGETQYF.

Many counts were recorded for this clonotype. The chain combines TRBV7-6 with TRBJ1-1, with a possible D match to TRBD1 (5 bases). V shed 1 base and J shed 0 bases, with 12 bases lying between them. Germline V CDR1 and CDR2: SGHVS, FNYEAQ. The CDR3 totals 16 residues. This CDR3 reads CASSLEAGHMNTEAFF. The CDR3 nucleotides are TGTGCCAGCAGCTTAGAGGCCGGACATATGAACACTGAAGCTTTCTTT.

In its sample, this clonotype was seen a few times. The chain joins TRBV6-4 to TRBJ1-2, with D perhaps TRBD1 (6 bases). There are 15 residues in the CDR3. Trimming shortened V by 7 bases and J by 6 bases, and 21 bases separated the two germline ends. Germline CDR1 and CDR2: MRHNA and SNTAGT. The CDR3 loop is CASTFLWWGGDGYTF. DNA of the CDR3: TGTGCCAGCACCTTCCTCTGGTGGGGGGGCGATGGCTACACCTTC.

Turning to this clonotype: A much larger clone differs from this one at a single base, so this may be a read error. This chain joins TRBV11-1 and TRBJ2-7; 14 bases are shared with TRBD2. Germline values: CDR1 SGHAT, CDR2 FQDESV (reference sequence). There are 18 residues in the CDR3. Here the CDR3 reads CASSLAFGLAGGRYEQHF. The CDR3 nucleotides are TGTGCCAGCAGCTTAGCGTTCGGACTAGCGGGGGGTCGCTACGAGCAGCACTTC.

In its sample, this clonotype was seen many times. The chain joins TRBV9 to TRBJ1-1; D unresolved. The V and J ends lost 2 bases and 1 base respectively, with 6 bases between them. The CDR3 spans 13 residues. Germline lookup yields CDR1 SGDLS and CDR2 YYNGEE. The CDR3 protein is CASSVRRNTEAFF. DNA for the CDR3: TGTGCCAGCAGCGTCAGGAGGAACACTGAAGCTTTCTTT.

The rearrangement joins TRBV19 to TRBJ2-7; D may be TRBD1 or TRBD2 (5 bases each). Germline values: CDR1 LNHDA, CDR2 SQIVND (reference sequence). The CDR3 runs 12 residues. Trimming left V 11 bases short and J 6 bases short, with 17 bases between. CDR3 DNA sequence: TGTGCCTGGTCCCGGTGGGGGTTCGAGCAGTACTTC. This encodes CAWSRWGFEQYF.

Concerning this clonotype itself: With a much larger clone just one base away, this may be a read error. The chain combines TRBV7-2 with TRBJ2-7; no reliable D call. V was pared by 5 bases and J by 6 bases, with 14 bases between. CDR3 length equals 13 residues. Germline V gene sequence: CDR1 SGHTA, CDR2 FQGNSA. The CDR3 region has the DNA TGTGCCAGCAGCCCAAGCCTGGTTTCCGAGCAGTACTTC. As protein: CASSPSLVSEQYF.

The chain combines TRBV24-1 with TRBJ2-3; a possible D gene is TRBD1 (5 bases). Germline CDR1 and CDR2: KGHDR and SFDVKD. This CDR3 has 15 residues. Trimming removed 6 bases at V and 1 base at J, with 13 bases between. As DNA, the CDR3 is TGTGCCACCAGTCAAGGTGTCAGGGGCACAGATACGCAGTATTTT. Protein: CATSQGVRGTDTQYF.

This clonotype came up many times. J is TRBJ2-7 and V is TRBV14; TRBD1 matches 8 bases. J was trimmed by 2 bases and V by 5 bases; bases with no gene match: 2. The CDR3 is 13 amino acids. Germline V gene sequence: CDR1 SGHDN, CDR2 FVKESK. This chain's CDR3 is CASSIQGAYEQYF. The CDR3 DNA sequence: TGTGCCAGCAGCATACAGGGGGCCTACGAGCAGTACTTC.